The 25 T cell receptor beta chains reported below all come from one sample, sequenced in a study of PD-1 blockade in classical Hodgkin lymphoma. Profiled with immunoSEQ multiplex PCR; TCRdb holds only in-frame clones, not every one. The sample has 120,000 to 150,000 clones; around four fifths are singletons. Relapses following autologous stem cell transplantation were seen in all patients, with brentuximab vedotin exposure varying. The sequencing here drew on peripheral blood mononuclear cells (PBMCs), taken before the second cycle of nivolumab. These receptors were collected from a human donor with classical Hodgkin lymphoma.

The rearrangement links TRBV12-5 to TRBJ1-5; 8 nucleotides align to TRBD1. V trimming: 2 bases; J trimming: 2 bases; junction bases outside the gene matches: 8. The CDR3 contains 17 residues. Germline CDR1 LGHNT, CDR2 FRNRAP. DNA for the CDR3: TGTGCTAGTGGTTTGACCCTGGGACAGGCGGGCAATCAGCCCCAGCATTTT. Its protein product is CASGLTLGQAGNQPQHF. The full variable domain, with the rest looked up from reference TRBV12-5 and TRBJ1-5, is DARVTQTPRHKVTEMGQEVTMRCQPILGHNTVFWYRQTMMQGLELLAYFRNRAPLDDSGMPKDRFSAEMPDATLATLKIQPSEPRDSAVYFCASGLTLGQAGNQPQHFGDGTRLSIL.

The rearrangement uses TRBV11-2 and TRBJ2-7; D is possibly TRBD1 (6 bases). Germline assignment: CDR1 SGHAT and CDR2 FQNNGV. With 10 bases removed from V and 6 bases from J, the gap between germline ends came to 16 bases. CDR3 length: 12 residues. The CDR3 nucleotides read TGTGCCACCCACCTCCTAGGGGGCGAGCAGTACTTC. This encodes CATHLLGGEQYF.

In the case of this clone: Being one base from a much bigger clone, this may be a read error. The V call is TRBV5-1, the J call TRBJ2-7, with 7 bases lining up with TRBD1. CDR3 length: 13 amino acids. Germline V lookup: CDR1 SGHRS, CDR2 YFSETQ. V trimming: 3 bases; J trimming: 1 base; junction bases outside the gene matches: 1. The CDR3 protein is CASSWDSSYEQYF. DNA for the CDR3: TGCGCCAGCAGCTGGGACAGTTCCTACGAGCAGTACTTC.

This clone was seen a single time. The chain has TRBV5-1 and TRBJ2-5; 10 bases agree with TRBD2. Germline V CDR1 and CDR2: SGHRS, YFSETQ. The length of the CDR3 is 18 residues. V shed 0 bases, J shed 9 bases, and the junction held 17 bases outside the gene matches. CDR3 residues: CASSLDLAGAPLGVAQYF. CDR3 nucleotide sequence: TGCGCCAGCAGCTTGGACCTAGCGGGGGCCCCCCTCGGCGTGGCCCAGTACTTC.

The V call is TRBV10-3, the J call TRBJ2-5; either TRBD1 or TRBD2 may supply D (7 bases each). The CDR3 runs to 17 residues. Trimming left V 4 bases short and J 1 base short, with 19 bases between. The germline V gene has CDR1 ENHRY and CDR2 SYGVKD. Here the CDR3 DNA reads TGTGCCATCAGTGGGGAGGGCAGGGGGAACACCCAAGAGACCCAGTACTTC. Translated, it gives CAISGEGRGNTQETQYF.

The V gene is TRBV7-9, the J gene TRBJ2-3; D is unclear. The CDR3 sequence is 15 residues long. Trimming shortened V by 1 base and J by 7 bases, and 15 bases separated the two germline ends. Germline V CDR1 and CDR2: SEHNR, FQNEAQ (reference sequence). This CDR3 reads CASSLEAASSNTQYF. The CDR3 nucleotides read TGTGCCAGCAGCTTAGAGGCGGCCAGTTCAAATACGCAGTATTTT.

The gene calls are TRBV18 and TRBJ2-7; 12 bases fit TRBD2. After removal of 4 bases from V and 6 bases from J, the junction contained 7 bases not matched to a gene. The CDR3 covers 15 residues. Looked up from germline, CDR1 is KGHSH and CDR2 is LQKENI. CDR3 protein: CASSLSTSGSSEQYF. CDR3 in DNA: TGTGCCAGCTCACTATCGACTAGCGGGAGTTCCGAGCAGTACTTC. The full variable domain, its missing parts supplied by reference TRBV18 and TRBJ2-7, is NAGVMQNPRHLVRRRGQEARLRCSPMKGHSHVYWYRQLPEEGLKFMVYLQKENIIDESGMPKERFSAEFPKEGPSILRIQQVVRGDSAAYFCASSLSTSGSSEQYFGPGTRLTVT.

The table lists this clone with a few counts. The chain uses TRBV28 and TRBJ1-1; 7 bases are a match to TRBD1. CDR1 MDHEN and CDR2 SYDVKM come from the germline V gene. Trimming removed 6 bases from V and 7 bases from J; junction bases left unmatched: 8. The CDR3 extends over 13 amino acids. The CDR3 bases are TGTGCCAGCAGCCAGGGGGGGACGGTTGAAGCTTTCTTT. This gives the protein CASSQGGTVEAFF.

As DNA, the CDR3 is TGTGCCAGCAGCTCTTCCGGTCGCCAAGAGACCCAGTACTTC. Protein: CASSSSGRQETQYF. This chain links TRBV7-2 with TRBJ2-5; no clear D gene. The CDR3 runs to 14 residues. Germline V gene lookup returns CDR1 SGHTA and CDR2 FQGNSA. Trimming removed 4 bases from V and 1 base from J, with 10 bases in between.

The V and J genes are TRBV7-3 and TRBJ2-3, with D possibly matching TRBD2 (6 bases). V was trimmed by 2 bases and J by 4 bases, leaving 10 bases between them. Germline CDR1 SGHTA, CDR2 FQGTGA. CDR3 size: 14 residues. DNA for the CDR3: TGTGCCAGCAGCTTAGCCCCGGGAGCAGATACGCAGTATTTT. Protein product: CASSLAPGADTQYF.

The chain is built from TRBV9 and TRBJ2-7, with unresolved D. Germline CDR1 reads SGDLS; CDR2 reads YYNGEE. V lost 0 bases, J lost 6 bases, and 10 bases lay in between. The CDR3 runs to 13 residues. CDR3 sequence: CASSVEVDAEQYF. CDR3 nucleotide sequence: TGTGCCAGCAGCGTAGAGGTGGACGCCGAGCAGTACTTC.

The chain employs TRBV4-3 and TRBJ2-5; TRBD2 matches 11 bases. CDR3 length: 18 residues. The germline CDR1 and CDR2 sequences are LGHNA and YSLEER. With 1 base clipped from V and 5 bases from J, the junction kept 12 bases outside the gene matches. In DNA form, the CDR3 reads TGCGCCAGCAGCCAAGGGTTTGGTAGCGGGAGGGCCGGGGAGACCCAGTACTTC. Protein sequence: CASSQGFGSGRAGETQYF.

This clone was detected once. The genes are TRBV10-3 and TRBJ2-1, with D hard to call. This CDR3 is built from 13 residues. Trimming pared 6 bases from V and 4 bases from J, leaving 10 bases between. Germline values: CDR1 ENHRY, CDR2 SYGVKD. CDR3 sequence: CAISVLGYNEQFF. The CDR3 bases are TGTGCCATCAGCGTACTTGGGTACAATGAGCAGTTCTTC.

This clone was counted only a few times. This chain joins TRBV5-1 and TRBJ1-1; 8 bases fit TRBD1. Germline CDR1 reads SGHRS; CDR2 reads YFSETQ. Losses at the gene ends were 4 bases for V and 1 base for J; bases not matched to a gene: 3. This CDR3 region has 14 residues. CDR3 bases: TGCGCCAGCAGCCCCGGGACAGGGAACACTGAAGCTTTCTTT. This translates into CASSPGTGNTEAFF.

In this sample, this clone turned up a few times. The CDR3 sequence is CASSLARTGGYGYTF. The CDR3 bases are TGTGCCAGTAGTCTCGCTCGGACAGGGGGATATGGCTACACCTTC. This sequence joins TRBV19 and TRBJ1-2, with 10 nucleotides matching TRBD1. The germline CDR1 and CDR2 sequences are LNHDA and SQIVND (reference sequence). Trimming took 5 bases from V and 5 from J; bases not matched to a gene: 8. The CDR3 loop spans 15 amino acids.

The rearrangement links TRBV30 to TRBJ2-7; 10 bases are a match to TRBD1. Germline V CDR1 and CDR2: GTSNPN, SVGIG (reference sequence). This CDR3 is built from 13 residues. V lost 2 bases to trimming and J lost 6 bases; unmatched junction nucleotides: 4. In DNA form, the CDR3 reads TGTGCCTGGAGTAGACAGGGGGCCGGCGAGCAGTACTTC. Amino acid sequence: CAWSRQGAGEQYF.

J is TRBJ2-7 and V is TRBV2; 10 nucleotides match TRBD2. The trim removed 4 bases at V and 12 bases at J, leaving 9 bases unmatched. This CDR3 is built from 13 residues. Germline-derived CDR1 and CDR2 are SNHLY and FYNNEI. The CDR3: CASSVDSGRSSYF. CDR3 nucleotide sequence: TGTGCCAGCAGTGTGGATAGCGGGAGGTCGTCGTACTTC.

This chain links TRBV5-4 with TRBJ2-2; TRBD1 might be the D (6 bases). The CDR3 spans 16 residues. Germline values: CDR1 SGHNT, CDR2 YYREEE (reference sequence). V lost 0 bases and J lost 2, with 11 bases in between. Here the CDR3 DNA reads TGTGCCAGCAGCTTGGAGGCAGGGGCTAACACCGGGGAGCTGTTTTTT. Its protein is CASSLEAGANTGELFF.

The chain links TRBV6-5 to TRBJ2-7; D perhaps matches TRBD2 (5 bases). Per germline, CDR1 MNHEY and CDR2 SVGAGI. The CDR3 runs to 13 residues. V was clipped by 4 bases and J by 0 bases, with 7 bases between them. CDR3 bases: TGTGCCAGCAGTTCCGGGGACTCCTACGAGCAGTACTTC. This sequence encodes CASSSGDSYEQYF.

This clone was detected only a few times. This chain links TRBV19 with TRBJ1-4; the D gene is possibly TRBD1 (6 bases). Looked up from germline, CDR1 is LNHDA and CDR2 is SQIVND (reference sequence). The CDR3 extends over 15 amino acids. V lost 2 bases and J lost 5, with 12 bases in between. CDR3 DNA sequence: TGTGCCAGTAGTATAAAGGTCAGGGGAAATGAAAAACTGTTTTTT. Protein product: CASSIKVRGNEKLFF.

Note on this clone: This clone may be a read error of a much larger clone one base away. Other DNA sequences of this sample code for an identical CDR3. V is TRBV29-1 and J is TRBJ2-7, with 8 bases that match TRBD2. The CDR3 runs to 11 residues. Germline CDR1 reads SQVTM; CDR2 reads ANQGSEA. The CDR3 reads CVVGGGREQYF. Written as DNA, the CDR3 is TGCGTCGTCGGGGGGGGGCGGGAGCAGTACTTC.

The rearrangement links TRBV19 to TRBJ1-4; 10 nucleotides line up with TRBD1. The CDR3 spans 15 residues. Germline CDR1 is LNHDA and CDR2 is SQIVND (reference sequence). V trimming: 6 bases; J trimming: 3 bases; junction bases outside the gene matches: 4. The CDR3, as DNA: TGTGCCAGTAGCCGACAGGGGGCAGCTAATGAAAAACTGTTTTTT. Amino acids: CASSRQGAANEKLFF.

The rearrangement joins TRBV7-9 to TRBJ1-4; TRBD1 matches 9 bases. The ends lost 1 base at V and 7 bases at J; junction bases unmatched: 4. Germline CDR1 SEHNR, CDR2 FQNEAQ (reference sequence). The CDR3 length is 15 residues. CDR3 sequence (DNA): TGTGCCAGCAGCTTAGGGGGGACAGGGACTGAAAAACTGTTTTTT. This codes for CASSLGGTGTEKLFF.

In DNA form, the CDR3 reads TGCGCCAGCAGCTTGTTGGGAGACACTATAGGGGAGCAGTACTTC. Translating it yields CASSLLGDTIGEQYF. J is TRBJ2-7 and V is TRBV5-1, with D possibly being TRBD2 (5 bases). Trimming removed 1 base at V and 7 bases at J, with 18 bases between. The CDR3 runs 15 residues. The germline V gene encodes CDR1 SGHRS and CDR2 YFSETQ.

This chain connects TRBV10-3 to TRBJ2-1; possibly TRBD2 for D (8 bases). The V end lost 4 bases, the J end lost 6 bases, and 22 bases lay between the germline ends. Germline V gives CDR1 ENHRY, CDR2 SYGVKD. The CDR3 is 17 amino acids. Here the CDR3 DNA reads TGTGCCATCAGTGTTGGGACAGCCAGAACTAGCGGCAATGAGCAGTTCTTC. This translates into CAISVGTARTSGNEQFF.